One sample yielded the 25 T cell receptor beta chains listed below, sequenced in a study of human T cells and chemical hapten exposure. Time point described: patch test 2, 6 weeks after DPC sensitization. Described treatment: therapeutic diphenylcyclopropenone sensitization with weekly scalp DPC. In TCRdb, the RACE reads were re-called with MiXCR into one record per CDR3 protein. Here the sample spans fewer than 100,000 distinct CDR3 sequences, roughly a tenth being singletons. The starting material was whole blood, obtained in connection with sensitization to the hapten diphenylcyclopropenone (DPC). The receptors were gathered from a woman in her thirties or forties with alopecia areata. Some clones in this sample may be carry-over from other donors' samples.

This clonotype has ten or more counts. The rearrangement links TRBV12-3 or TRBV12-4 to TRBJ2-1; D perhaps matches TRBD1 (5 bases). There are 14 residues in the CDR3. V was pared by 6 bases and J by 4 bases, with 13 bases between. The DNA of the CDR3 is TGTGCCAGCAGCCCACTTGACAGTTACAATGAGCAGTTCTTC. It yields the protein CASSPLDSYNEQFF.

This clonotype was recorded at least ten times. The chain employs TRBV7-3 and TRBJ1-1, with D maybe TRBD1 (6 bases). V was shortened by 5 bases and J by 3 bases, with 13 bases between the two germline ends. CDR3 length: 14 residues. Germline CDR1 and CDR2: SGHTA and FQGTGA. This CDR3 reads CASSPSTGHTEAFF. For the CDR3, the DNA is TGTGCCAGCAGCCCCTCGACAGGACACACTGAAGCTTTCTTT.

In the case of this clonotype: Relative to the germline gene, one junction end is altered; a read error may explain this. The V call is TRBV7-9, the J call TRBJ1-6; 8 bases fit TRBD1. CDR3 length equals 14 residues. In germline, CDR1 is SEHNR, CDR2 FQNEAQ (reference sequence). CDR3 nucleotides: TGTGCCAGCAGCCAGGGACAGGTTAATTCACCCCTCGACTTT. Protein product: CASSQGQVNSPLDF.

This clonotype was seen more than once but under ten times. The V and J genes are TRBV5-4 and TRBJ2-6; the D gene is possibly TRBD1 (7 bases). Germline values: CDR1 SGHNT, CDR2 YYREEE (reference sequence). Trimming pared 2 bases from V and 2 bases from J, leaving 11 bases between. The CDR3 sequence is 16 residues long. CDR3 in DNA: TGTGCCAGCAGCTTAGGAGGGGGCGCTGGGGCCAACGTCCTGACTTTC. The encoded protein is CASSLGGGAGANVLTF.

There are many counts of this clonotype. The chain links TRBV5-4 to TRBJ2-7; TRBD1 matches at 7 bases. Germline V gives CDR1 SGHNT, CDR2 YYREEE (reference sequence). V dropped 0 bases and J dropped 3; count of bases not matched to a gene: 6. CDR3 size: 15 residues. Here the CDR3 DNA reads TGTGCCAGCAGCTTGGCCCGCCAGGGGGACTACGAGCAGTACTTC. This translates into CASSLARQGDYEQYF.

This clonotype has only one observation. This chain uses TRBV7-2 with TRBJ1-3; D gene ambiguous. The V gene's germline CDR1 is SGHTA and CDR2 FQGNSA. The V and J ends lost 6 bases and 0 bases respectively, with 12 bases between them. This CDR3 has 15 amino acids. CDR3 DNA sequence: TGTGCCAGCAGTCCGACGGTGAGCTCTGGAAACACCATATATTTT. Amino acid sequence: CASSPTVSSGNTIYF. Full variable domain (missing parts from reference TRBV7-2 and TRBJ1-3): GAGVSQSPSNKVTEKGKDVELRCDPISGHTALYWYRQSLGQGLEFLIYFQGNSAPDKSGLPSDRFSAERTGGSVSTLTIQRTQQEDSAVYLCASSPTVSSGNTIYFGEGSWLTVV.

Only a few counts were recorded for this clonotype. The chain employs TRBV5-1 and TRBJ2-5; no definite D call. With 4 bases removed from V and 4 bases from J, the gap between germline ends came to 11 bases. The CDR3 spans 13 residues. The germline gives CDR1 SGHRS, CDR2 YFSETQ. The CDR3 DNA sequence: TGCGCCAGCAGCGCAGGCGCTCGAGAGACCCAGTACTTC. Translating gives CASSAGARETQYF.

A few counts support this clonotype. The chain links TRBV7-9 to TRBJ2-7, with a weak D call TRBD1 (6 bases). V lost 5 bases and J lost 2, with 10 bases in between. The germline CDR1 and CDR2 sequences are SEHNR and FQNEAQ (reference sequence). The CDR3 is made up of 13 amino acids. The CDR3 region is CASSVGQTYEQYF. CDR3 DNA: TGTGCCAGCAGCGTTGGACAGACCTACGAGCAGTACTTC.

V and J are TRBV10-3 and TRBJ2-7; the D gene could be TRBD1 or TRBD2 (5 bases each). From germline, CDR1 is ENHRY and CDR2 SYGVKD. The CDR3 is 14 residues long. V lost 4 bases and J lost 1, with 11 bases in between. CDR3 region: CAISVEGISYEQYF. The CDR3 DNA follows: TGTGCCATCAGTGTTGAGGGGATTTCCTACGAGCAGTACTTC.

This clonotype was seen repeatedly, ten times or more. The chain uses TRBV7-9 and TRBJ1-1; weak D call: TRBD1 (5 bases). Germline V gene sequence: CDR1 SEHNR, CDR2 FQNEAQ (reference sequence). The V end was cut by 1 base, the J end by 6 bases, with 9 bases between. The CDR3 is made up of 13 amino acids. The CDR3 spells CASSLEMGAEAFF. The CDR3 DNA reads as TGTGCCAGCAGCTTAGAGATGGGGGCTGAAGCTTTCTTT. The full variable domain, with the rest looked up from reference TRBV7-9 and TRBJ1-1, is DTGVSQNPRHKITKRGQNVTFRCDPISEHNRLYWYRQTLGQGPEFLTYFQNEAQLEKSRLLSDRFSAERPKGSFSTLEIQRTEQGDSAMYLCASSLEMGAEAFFGQGTRLTVV.

This clonotype was found many times. V usage is TRBV29-1 and J usage is TRBJ1-1, with D possibly TRBD1 on 5 matching bases. Germline V gene data show CDR1 as SQVTM and CDR2 as ANQGSEA. There are 12 residues in the CDR3. V lost 4 bases and J lost 5, with 11 bases in between. This CDR3 is CSVGVRVTEAFF. CDR3 DNA sequence: TGCAGCGTTGGGGTCAGGGTTACTGAAGCTTTCTTT. The variable domain in full, completed from reference TRBV29-1 and TRBJ1-1, reads SAVISQKPSRDICQRGTSLTIQCQVDSQVTMMFWYRQQPGQSLTLIATANQGSEATYESGFVIDKFPISRPNLTFSTLTVSNMSPEDSSIYLCSVGVRVTEAFFGQGTRLTVV.

This chain joins TRBV9 and TRBJ2-3, with unresolved D. Germline CDR1 reads SGDLS; CDR2 reads YYNGEE. V gave up 5 bases and J gave up 6 bases, with 13 bases separating them. This CDR3 is built from 13 residues. DNA for the CDR3: TGTGCCAGCAGTCGTAGTGGCGGTGATACGCAGTATTTT. Translation: CASSRSGGDTQYF. The full variable domain, rest sourced from reference TRBV9 and TRBJ2-3, is DSGVTQTPKHLITATGQRVTLRCSPRSGDLSVYWYQQSLDQGLQFLIQYYNGEERAKGNILERFSAQQFPDLHSELNLSSLELGDSALYFCASSRSGGDTQYFGPGTRLTVL.

This clonotype was observed a few times. The chain carries TRBV6-2 or TRBV6-3 and TRBJ2-7, with 8 nucleotides matching TRBD2. This CDR3 contains 15 residues. J was trimmed by 2 bases and V by 5 bases; bases with no gene match: 8. Per the germline V gene, CDR1 is MNHEY and CDR2 is SVGEGT. The CDR3 protein is CASSNPAGGTYEQYF. In DNA form, the CDR3 reads TGTGCCAGCAGTAATCCCGCGGGAGGAACCTACGAGCAGTACTTC.

This clonotype has a count of ten or more. The V gene is TRBV19, the J gene TRBJ1-5; unclear D gene. V gave up 2 bases and J gave up 6 bases, with 14 bases separating them. This CDR3 region has 15 residues. Germline V lookup: CDR1 LNHDA, CDR2 SQIVND (reference sequence). The CDR3, as DNA: TGTGCCAGTAGTATACATACCTCGGCAGGTCAGCCCCAGCATTTT. Amino acid sequence: CASSIHTSAGQPQHF.

This clonotype was counted between two and nine times. The chain couples TRBV29-1 to TRBJ2-3, with D perhaps assigned TRBD1 or TRBD2 (5 bases each). The CDR3 sequence is 16 residues long. V lost 5 bases and J lost 1, with 19 bases in between. The germline CDR1 and CDR2 sequences are SQVTM and ANQGSEA. The CDR3 coding sequence is TGCAGCGTTTTCGACCGGGACCGTACCCGCACAGATACGCAGTATTTT. Translating it yields CSVFDRDRTRTDTQYF.

J is TRBJ2-1 and V is TRBV3-1, with 7 nucleotides matching TRBD2. Per germline, CDR1 LGHDT and CDR2 YNNKEL (reference sequence). The CDR3 runs 18 residues. With 0 bases clipped from V and 8 bases from J, the junction kept 16 bases outside the gene matches. The DNA for the CDR3 is TGTGCCAGCAGCCAAGACAAGACTAGCCCTCTCCAAATTGATGAGCAGTTCTTC. This sequence encodes CASSQDKTSPLQIDEQFF.

Remarks on this clonotype: A much larger clone is a single base away; this may be a read error. The chain recombines TRBV3-1 with TRBJ2-1, with D unresolved. Per the germline V gene, CDR1 is LGHDT and CDR2 is YNNKEL (reference sequence). The CDR3 is 14 amino acids. V was pared by 8 bases and J by 10 bases, with 21 bases between. DNA of the CDR3: TGTGCCAGCGGCCTATCCAGTGGCCGCGTCGAGCAGTTCTTC. It codes for CASGLSSGRVEQFF.

This clonotype was picked up a small number of times. V usage is TRBV29-1 and J usage is TRBJ1-1; 8 nucleotides agree with TRBD1. This CDR3 has 12 amino acids. The junction had 7 bases not matched to a gene; V was cut back by 2 bases and J by 11 bases. Germline-derived CDR1 and CDR2 are SQVTM and ANQGSEA. The CDR3 sequence is CSVEPARDRAFF. The DNA of the CDR3 is TGCAGCGTTGAACCGGCCCGGGACAGGGCTTTCTTT.

This chain uses TRBV10-3 with TRBJ2-7; 9 nucleotides line up with TRBD1. V lost 2 bases and J lost 4; bases outside the gene matches: 3. Germline V gives CDR1 ENHRY, CDR2 SYGVKD. The CDR3 sequence is 14 residues long. CDR3 protein: CAISEGTGPYEQYF. As DNA, the CDR3 is TGTGCCATCAGTGAGGGGACAGGGCCTTACGAGCAGTACTTC.

This clonotype has more than one count but fewer than ten. The CDR3 coding sequence is TGTGCCAGCAGTTACGCGGCAGGTCATAATCAGCCCCAGCATTTT. It yields the protein CASSYAAGHNQPQHF. The chain couples TRBV6-6 to TRBJ1-5; D ambiguous. Germline CDR1 MNHNY, CDR2 SVGAGI (reference sequence). V was cut by 2 bases and J by 4 bases, with 12 bases left in between. The CDR3 is 15 amino acids.

Ten or more counts support this clonotype. The chain couples TRBV29-1 to TRBJ1-2, with no clear D. V was trimmed by 6 bases and J by 6 bases, leaving 8 bases between them. The CDR3 is 10 residues long. Germline V gene sequence: CDR1 SQVTM, CDR2 ANQGSEA. The DNA of the CDR3 is TGCAGCGTGCCCGACAATGGCTACACCTTC. This encodes CSVPDNGYTF.

This clonotype was seen more than once but under ten times. The V call is TRBV10-3, the J call TRBJ2-1; TRBD2 matches 7 bases. Germline lookup yields CDR1 ENHRY and CDR2 SYGVKD. CDR3 length equals 15 residues. V dropped 8 bases and J dropped 3; count of bases not matched to a gene: 10. The CDR3 spells CAIRAPSSGYNEQFF. The CDR3 DNA reads TGTGCCATCCGCGCCCCCTCTAGCGGCTACAATGAGCAGTTCTTC.

The V and J genes are TRBV7-6 and TRBJ1-1; the D is unclear. Trimming took 0 bases from V and 3 from J, leaving 2 bases between them. The CDR3 covers 12 residues. Germline CDR1 and CDR2: SGHVS and FNYEAQ. In DNA form, the CDR3 reads TGTGCCAGCAGCTTAGCGCACACTGAAGCTTTCTTT. Translation: CASSLAHTEAFF.

The chain carries TRBV5-4 and TRBJ2-7; 9 bases fit TRBD1. V was pared by 5 bases and J by 5 bases, with 11 bases of the junction left unmatched. Germline V gene sequence: CDR1 SGHNT, CDR2 YYREEE (reference sequence). This CDR3 has 15 amino acids. CDR3 coding DNA: TGTGCCAGCAGGCCCGGGACAGGGATGGTCGACGAGCAGTACTTC. This gives the protein CASRPGTGMVDEQYF.

This clonotype was picked up one time. The chain is built from TRBV28 and TRBJ1-1, with unresolved D. Germline CDR1 reads MDHEN; CDR2 reads SYDVKM. This CDR3 contains 14 residues. Between the trimmed V and J ends, which lost 8 bases and 0 bases, there was a span of 13 bases. CDR3 coding DNA: TGTGCCAGCGGCGTAGGCGGAGTGAACACTGAAGCTTTCTTT. It encodes CASGVGGVNTEAFF. The entire variable domain, with the rest obtained from reference TRBV28 and TRBJ1-1, is as follows: DVKVTQSSRYLVKRTGEKVFLECVQDMDHENMFWYRQDPGLGLRLIYFSYDVKMKEKGDIPEGYSVSREKKERFSLILESASTNQTSMYLCASGVGGVNTEAFFGQGTRLTVV.